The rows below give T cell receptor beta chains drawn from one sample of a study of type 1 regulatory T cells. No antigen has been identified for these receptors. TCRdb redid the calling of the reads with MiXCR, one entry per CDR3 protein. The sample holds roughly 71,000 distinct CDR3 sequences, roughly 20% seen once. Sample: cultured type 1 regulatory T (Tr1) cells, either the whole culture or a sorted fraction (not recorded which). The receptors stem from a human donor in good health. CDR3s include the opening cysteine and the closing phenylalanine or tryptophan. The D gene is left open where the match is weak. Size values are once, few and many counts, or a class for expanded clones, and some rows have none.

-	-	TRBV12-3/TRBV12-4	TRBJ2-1	TGTGCCAGCAGTCCCCAGAAGAGTGAGCAGTTCTTC	CASSPQKSEQFF
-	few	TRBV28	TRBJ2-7	TGTGCCAGCAGTCCCCCTGAAGGGGAGCAGTACTTC	CASSPPEGEQYF
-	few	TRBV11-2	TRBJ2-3	TGTGCCAGCAGCTTAAACAGATACACAGATACGCAGTATTTT	CASSLNRYTDTQYF
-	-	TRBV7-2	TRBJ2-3	TGTGCCAGCAGTCCCGGGGTTACTAGCACAGATACGCAGTATTTT	CASSPGVTSTDTQYF
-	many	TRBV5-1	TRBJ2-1	TGCGCCAGCAGCTTGGTAGGGTCAGGGCCTTACAATGAGCAGTTCTTC	CASSLVGSGPYNEQFF
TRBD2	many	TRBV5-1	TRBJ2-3	TGCGCCAGCAGCTTGAGTACTAGCGGGACCAGAGAGTATTTT	CASSLSTSGTREYF
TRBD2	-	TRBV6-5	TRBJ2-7	TGTGCCAGCAGCCGGAGCGGGAGACGTCTCAACGAGCAGTACTTC	CASSRSGRRLNEQYF
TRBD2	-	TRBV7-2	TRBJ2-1	TGTGCCAGCAGCTTATACGGACTAGCGGCTAACAATGAGCAGTTCTTC	CASSLYGLAANNEQFF
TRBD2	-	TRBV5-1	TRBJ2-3	TGCGCCAGCAGCGGGAGGGGCCCGGGACTAGCGGGCGCAGATACGCAGTATTTT	CASSGRGPGLAGADTQYF
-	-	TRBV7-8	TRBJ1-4	TGTGCCAGCAGCTTGAGTCGAAGTAATGAAAAACTGTTTTTT	CASSLSRSNEKLFF
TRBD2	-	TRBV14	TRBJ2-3	TGTGCCAGCAGCCAAGGACTAGCGTTAACAGATACGCAGTATTTT	CASSQGLALTDTQYF
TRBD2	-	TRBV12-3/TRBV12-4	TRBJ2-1	TGTGCCAGCAGTTGGACTAGCGGGAGTTCTAATGAGCAGTTCTTC	CASSWTSGSSNEQFF
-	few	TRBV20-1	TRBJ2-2	TGCAGTGCTATTCTAGCCCTGAACACCGGGGAGCTGTTTTTT	CSAILALNTGELFF
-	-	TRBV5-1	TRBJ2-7	TGCGCCAGCAGCTCGGGTCTTGGCGGGCCATCCTACGAGCAGTACTTC	CASSSGLGGPSYEQYF
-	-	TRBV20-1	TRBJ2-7	TGCAGTGCTACCACCGGTCGGGGAAGTCTTTACGAGCAGTACTTC	CSATTGRGSLYEQYF
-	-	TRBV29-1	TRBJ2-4	TGCAGCGTTGTAGGGGGGACATCGGAAAACATTCAGTACTTC	CSVVGGTSENIQYF
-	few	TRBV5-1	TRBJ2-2	TGCGCCAGCAGCCCGCAAGCGGCGAGGACCGGGGAGCTGTTTTTT	CASSPQAARTGELFF
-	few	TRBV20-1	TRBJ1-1	TGCAGTGCTAGAGATTGGGCAGGGCTCACTGAAGCTTTCTTT	CSARDWAGLTEAFF
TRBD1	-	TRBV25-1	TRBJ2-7	TGTGCCAGCAGTGAATCCAGGGACAGGGGCTACGAGCAGTACTTC	CASSESRDRGYEQYF
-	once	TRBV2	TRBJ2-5	TGTGCCAGCCAGGCGGCTAGCTGGGAGGCCCAGTACTTC	CASQAASWEAQYF
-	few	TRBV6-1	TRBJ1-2	TGTGCCCTGACGGACGGTTCTAACTATGGCTACACCTTC	CALTDGSNYGYTF
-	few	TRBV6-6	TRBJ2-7	TGTGCCAGCAGTTCTGGCGGGGGCGCCGAGCAGTACTTC	CASSSGGGAEQYF
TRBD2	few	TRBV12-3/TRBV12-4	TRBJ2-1	TGTGCCAGCACCAAAGGGACTAGCGGGAGGTTAGGTGAGCAGTTCTTC	CASTKGTSGRLGEQFF
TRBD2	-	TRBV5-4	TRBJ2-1	TGTGCCAGCAGTGCCCCTAGCGGGTCCTCGTTGGATGAGCAGTTCTTC	CASSAPSGSSLDEQFF
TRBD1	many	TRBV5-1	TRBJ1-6	TGCGCCAGCAGCGCACGAACCGGGACAGGGGCTACTAATTCACCCCTCCACTTT	CASSARTGTGATNSPLHF
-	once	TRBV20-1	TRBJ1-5	TGCAGTGCTGCCAGAAGCAATCAGCCCCAGCATTTT	CSAARSNQPQHF
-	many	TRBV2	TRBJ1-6	TGTGCCAGCAGTGAATTGCTCGTGGGGGTAAATTCACCCCTCCACTTT	CASSELLVGVNSPLHF
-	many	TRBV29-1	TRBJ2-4	TGCAGCGCTTTTATAAGCAAAAACATTCAGTACTTC	CSAFISKNIQYF
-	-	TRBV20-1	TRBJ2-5	TGCAGTGCGAGACTGGGGGAGACCCAGTACTTC	CSARLGETQYF
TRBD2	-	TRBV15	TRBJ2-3	TGTGCCACCAGCAGAGTTAGGACGGGAGGGTCAGATACGCAGTATTTT	CATSRVRTGGSDTQYF
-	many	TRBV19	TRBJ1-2	TGTGCCAGTGAGGACAGAAGAATGATCTATGGCTACACCTTC	CASEDRRMIYGYTF